These 13 T cell receptor beta chains originate from one sample sequenced in a study of tumor-infiltrating lymphocytes in primary liver carcinoma. Co-extraction yielded RNA and DNA from roughly 20-30 mg of unsorted bulk tissue. Reverse transcription of roughly 470 ng total RNA with a constant-region primer produced TCR beta cDNA. Three nested multiplex PCR rounds, a slightly modified ARM-PCR, produced the libraries for TCR beta. Use of TRBV1-TRBV30 forward primers with a C-beta reverse primer characterized the first two PCR rounds, which lasted ten to eleven cycles each. TCRdb ran MiXCR on the multiplex PCR reads and lists one entry per CDR3 protein. This sample yields some 43,000 distinct CDR3 sequences, of which around 64% are seen a single time; around 30% belongs to the top ten. Sequencing input: liver tumor tissue from sampling region 5. Sample subset: tumor region T5, tumor centre. The receptors shown here come from a man aged 40-55 years with primary liver carcinoma and hepatitis B virus infection.

This clonotype is medium-sized in the sample. V usage is TRBV29-1 and J usage is TRBJ1-2, with a possible D match to TRBD1 (5 bases). The CDR3 runs to 13 residues. Germline V gene sequence: CDR1 SQVTM, CDR2 ANQGSEA. CDR3 region: CSSAGVLDYGYTF. The CDR3 coding sequence is TGCAGTTCGGCGGGGGTTCTAGACTATGGCTACACCTTC.

This clonotype was detected once. A much larger clone differs from this one at a single base, so this may be a read error. The chain has TRBV28 and TRBJ1-3, with D possibly matching TRBD1 (5 bases). The V and J ends lost 2 bases and 0 bases respectively, with 17 bases between them. CDR1 and CDR2 (germline): MDHEN, SYDVKM. There are 18 residues in the CDR3. The CDR3 is CASSLSWGRRSSGNTIYF. CDR3 sequence (DNA): TGTGCCAGCAGTTTAAGCTGGGGACGGAGATCCTCTGGAAACACCATATATTTT.

This clonotype has a count of ten or more. Here the CDR3 reads CASSFDRGGSSTQYF. The CDR3 nucleotides read TGTGCCAGCAGCTTCGACAGGGGGGGGTCTAGTACGCAGTATTTT. The V call is TRBV5-6, the J call TRBJ2-3; 9 bases match TRBD1. This CDR3 spans 15 amino acids. Germline V lookup: CDR1 SGHDT, CDR2 YYEEEE. J gave up 8 bases and V 2 bases, and 9 bases lay outside the gene matches.

A note on this clonotype: At one boundary the junction diverges from the germline segment, which might be a read error. CDR3 bases: TGTGCCAACAGTGTACGACCGTTCGGGGTAGCGAACTATGACTACACCTTC. Protein: CANSVRPFGVANYDYTF. The rearrangement links TRBV6-1 to TRBJ1-2; D uncertain. The germline V gene has CDR1 MNHNS and CDR2 SASEGT. The CDR3 length is 17 residues.

On this clonotype: A read error may account for a junction end that differs from germline. J is TRBJ2-5 and V is TRBV29-1, with D uncertain. The CDR3 has 13 residues. CDR1 is SQVTM and CDR2 is ANQGSEA in the germline V gene. CDR3 protein: CSIDGKAAETQYF. Written as DNA, the CDR3 is TGCAGCATTGATGGGAAGGCCGCTGAGACCCAGTACTTC.

This clonotype was observed a single time. The conserved phenylalanine or tryptophan is not found at the CDR3 terminus, so this likely reflects a read error. The chain uses TRBV11-3 and TRBJ1-1, with a tentative D call TRBD1 (5 bases). The CDR3 spans 13 residues. Per the germline V gene, CDR1 is SGHNT and CDR2 is YENEEA. Here the CDR3 reads CASSLAGRTEAFS. The CDR3 bases are TGTGCAAGCAGCTTAGCAGGGAGGACTGAAGCTTTCTCT.

A word on this clonotype: A junction end diverges from the germline sequence, so it may reflect a read error. The CDR3: CASNYSGEDTQYF. The CDR3 nucleotides are TGCGCCAGCAATTACTCGGGGGAAGATACGCAGTATTTC. V and J are TRBV6-5 and TRBJ2-3; D perhaps matches TRBD2 (6 bases). CDR1 and CDR2 (germline): MNHEY, SVGAGI. The CDR3 loop spans 13 amino acids.

Notes on this clonotype: As the CDR3 is not closed by the conserved phenylalanine or tryptophan, this likely results from a read error. The CDR3 DNA reads as TGTGCCAACAGCTTAGGACAGGGGTACGAGCAGTACATC. This sequence encodes CANSLGQGYEQYI. The chain is built from TRBV11-2 and TRBJ2-7; 9 bases are shared with TRBD1. CDR1 SGHAT and CDR2 FQNNGV come from the germline V gene. The CDR3 length is 13 residues.

Comment on this clonotype: The junction differs from germline at one of its ends, possibly a read error. The J gene is TRBJ2-5, the V gene TRBV5-1; TRBD1 matches 8 bases. CDR1 is SGHRS and CDR2 is YFSETQ in the germline V gene. The CDR3 is 14 residues long. Here the CDR3 DNA reads TGCGCCAGCAACTTGGGACAGGCTAAAGAGACCCAGAACTTC. Protein sequence: CASNLGQAKETQNF. Full variable domain (outside the CDR3, taken from reference TRBV5-1 and TRBJ2-5): KAGVTQTPRYLIKTRGQQVTLSCSPISGHRSVSWYQQTPGQGLQFLFEYFSETQRNKGNFPGRFSGRQFSNSRSEMNVSTLELGDSALYLCASNLGQAKETQNFGPGTRLLVL.

As concerns this clonotype: A single base separates this from a much larger clone, so it may be a read error. This chain connects TRBV13 to TRBJ1-6; 9 nucleotides align to TRBD1. This CDR3 is 11 amino acids long. Germline V CDR1 and CDR2: PRHDT, FYEKMQ (reference sequence). CDR3 in amino acids: CASGFGQGLSF. The CDR3 nucleotides read TGTGCCAGCGGCTTCGGACAGGGGCTCTCCTTT.

This clonotype has more than one count but fewer than ten. The conserved closing phenylalanine or tryptophan is absent in this CDR3, likely reflecting a read error. The genes are TRBV11-2 and TRBJ1-2, with a possible D match to TRBD1 (6 bases). The CDR3 length is 14 residues. The germline gives CDR1 SGHAT, CDR2 FQNNGV. CDR3 amino acids: CASRERDTTYGYTI. CDR3 coding DNA: TGTGCCAGCAGGGAGAGGGACACCACCTATGGTTACACCATC.

As to this clonotype: One junction end does not reproduce the germline sequence, and a read error may be involved. The chain links TRBV7-8 to TRBJ2-1, with TRBD2 matching 11 bases. The CDR3 is 15 residues long. Germline V lookup: CDR1 SGHVS, CDR2 FQNEAQ. The CDR3, as DNA: TGTGCCGGCAGCAGACCGGGACTAGCGGCTGATGTGCAGTTCTTC. Amino acids: CAGSRPGLAADVQFF.

This clonotype appeared a few times. A much larger clone differs from this one at a single base, so this may be a read error. Given the absence of the conserved phenylalanine or tryptophan at the CDR3 end, a read error is likely. The chain couples TRBV6-5 to TRBJ2-3; 12 bases map to TRBD2. CDR1 and CDR2 (germline): MNHEY, SVGAGI. CDR3 length equals 15 residues. Unmatched junction bases numbered 3, after V lost 4 bases and J lost 4 bases. The CDR3 DNA sequence: TGTGCCAGCAGTTCCCTAGCGGGAGGGCCAGATACGCAGTATTCT. Residues: CASSSLAGGPDTQYS.